One sample yielded the 26 T cell receptor beta chains listed below, sequenced in a study of blood T cell repertoires in COVID-19. Sequencing used immunoSEQ multiplex PCR; TCRdb keeps in-frame clones, though not all of them. This table has approximately 170,000 clones, 79% appearing once. Sequencing was carried out using PBMCs or T cells enriched from blood (not recorded which). These receptors originate from a woman in her 70s in a cohort exposed to, infected with or recovered from COVID-19 (not recorded which).

This clone was counted many times. The V and J genes are TRBV28 and TRBJ1-6, with D hard to call. CDR1 and CDR2 from the germline V gene are MDHEN and SYDVKM. The CDR3 length is 15 residues. V shed 5 bases and J shed 11 bases, with 19 bases lying between them. The CDR3: CASSLPWRYGTPLHF. The CDR3 nucleotides are TGTGCCAGCAGTCTTCCTTGGAGATACGGCACACCCCTCCACTTT.

The gene calls are TRBV7-2 and TRBJ2-1; possible D gene TRBD1, 5 bases. Germline V gene lookup returns CDR1 SGHTA and CDR2 FQGNSA. V gave up 5 bases and J gave up 7 bases, with 18 bases separating them. This CDR3 has 15 residues. Written as DNA, the CDR3 is TGTGCCAGCAGCCTCACCTTTACCGCAGGGAATGAGCAGTTCTTC. Translating gives CASSLTFTAGNEQFF.

V gene TRBV7-2 combines with J gene TRBJ2-6, with TRBD2 matching over 12 bases. The CDR3 is 18 amino acids. V shed 1 base, J shed 0 bases, and the junction held 1 base outside the gene matches. The germline V gene has CDR1 SGHTA and CDR2 FQGNSA. CDR3 nucleotides: TGTGCCAGCAGCTTAGAACTAGCGGGGGGCTCTGGGGCCAACGTCCTGACTTTC. It is translated as CASSLELAGGSGANVLTF.

This clone was seen only a few times. This chain connects TRBV16 to TRBJ1-1, with TRBD1 as a possible D gene (6 bases). Trimming removed 2 bases from V and 0 bases from J, with 7 bases in between. From germline, CDR1 is KGHSY and CDR2 FQNENV. The length of the CDR3 is 14 residues. CDR3 amino acids: CASSQRGMNTEAFF. The CDR3 DNA follows: TGTGCCAGCAGCCAAAGGGGGATGAACACTGAAGCTTTCTTT. The variable domain in full, with the rest retrieved from reference TRBV16 and TRBJ1-1, is GEEVAQTPKHLVRGEGQKAKLYCAPIKGHSYVFWYQQVLKNEFKFLISFQNENVFDETGMPKERFSAKCLPNSPCSLEIQATKLEDSAVYFCASSQRGMNTEAFFGQGTRLTVV.

CDR3 nucleotides: TGTGCCAGCAGCATAGGGGGAATGATGGCTTTCTTT. As protein: CASSIGGMMAFF. The V call is TRBV28, the J call TRBJ1-1; D is perhaps TRBD1 (6 bases). Trimming pared 6 bases from V and 11 bases from J, leaving 16 bases between. The CDR3 runs 12 residues. Germline CDR1 and CDR2: MDHEN and SYDVKM.

The rearrangement links TRBV7-2 to TRBJ2-2; 7 nucleotides align to TRBD1. The J segment lost 5 bases and the V segment lost 5 bases, leaving 11 bases of the junction unmatched. This CDR3 spans 16 amino acids. Looked up from germline, CDR1 is SGHTA and CDR2 is FQGNSA. The CDR3 loop is CASSLLGGVETGELFF. CDR3 sequence (DNA): TGTGCCAGCAGCCTCTTAGGGGGCGTAGAAACCGGGGAGCTGTTTTTT.

The genes are TRBV10-3 and TRBJ2-7; 8 nucleotides align to TRBD1. The germline CDR1 and CDR2 sequences are ENHRY and SYGVKD. After removal of 6 bases from V and 1 base from J, the junction contained 5 bases not matched to a gene. This CDR3 contains 14 residues. CDR3 in DNA: TGTGCCATCAGGGAACAGGGGGTTTCCTACGAGCAGTACTTC. This gives the protein CAIREQGVSYEQYF.

The chain employs TRBV4-2 and TRBJ1-3, with TRBD1 identical over 7 bases. CDR1 LGHNA and CDR2 YNFKEQ come from the germline V gene. Trimming removed 4 bases from V and 0 bases from J; junction bases left unmatched: 9. The CDR3 covers 17 residues. The DNA for the CDR3 is TGTGCCAGCAGCCCCGGGGACAGTAGATTCTCTGGAAACACCATATATTTT. It encodes CASSPGDSRFSGNTIYF.

V usage is TRBV12-3 or TRBV12-4 and J usage is TRBJ2-7, with D possibly being TRBD1 (6 bases). V was trimmed by 2 bases and J by 6 bases, leaving 11 bases between them. The CDR3 is 13 residues long. CDR3 region: CASSLRAGVEQYF. CDR3 nucleotides: TGTGCCAGCAGTTTAAGGGCAGGGGTCGAGCAGTACTTC.

The rearrangement joins TRBV4-1 to TRBJ2-5, with 8 bases aligning to TRBD2. CDR1 and CDR2 (germline): MGHRA, YSYEKL. The V segment lost 2 bases and the J segment 5 bases; nucleotides outside the gene matches: 10. This CDR3 spans 16 amino acids. CDR3 residues: CASSQTGTRGRETQYF. In nucleotides, the CDR3 is TGCGCCAGCAGCCAAACCGGGACTAGGGGGAGGGAGACCCAGTACTTC.

The J gene is TRBJ2-5, the V gene TRBV27; 11 nucleotides align to TRBD2. Germline-derived CDR1 and CDR2 are MNHEY and SMNVEV (reference sequence). The CDR3 sequence is 15 residues long. V lost 5 bases, J lost 1 base, and 3 bases stayed unmatched. The CDR3 DNA is TGTGCCAGCAGTCCGGGACTAGCGGCCCAAGAGACCCAGTACTTC. Its translation is CASSPGLAAQETQYF.

In nucleotides, the CDR3 is TGTGCCAGCTCACCAATGGAGACAGGATTAAACACCGGGGAGCTGTTTTTT. It yields the protein CASSPMETGLNTGELFF. The V call is TRBV18, the J call TRBJ2-2, with a tentative D call TRBD1 (6 bases). Germline V gene sequence: CDR1 KGHSH, CDR2 LQKENI. This CDR3 contains 17 residues. Trimming removed 2 bases at V and 2 bases at J, with 15 bases between.

This sequence joins TRBV7-3 and TRBJ1-1; TRBD1 might be the D (5 bases). From germline, CDR1 is SGHTA and CDR2 FQGTGA. The CDR3 runs to 13 residues. Deletions cut 2 bases from V and 8 bases from J, with 12 bases between. In DNA, the CDR3 is TGTGCCAGCAGCTTAGACAGCGGACTAGAAGCTTTCTTT. Translating gives CASSLDSGLEAFF.

The V and J genes are TRBV7-8 and TRBJ2-5, with 14 bases lining up with TRBD2. Losses at the gene ends were 4 bases for V and 4 bases for J; bases not matched to a gene: 8. The CDR3 sequence is 17 residues long. Germline CDR1 SGHVS, CDR2 FQNEAQ. The CDR3 region has the DNA TGTGCCAGCAGCTCAGGGACTAGCGGGAGTAGAATAGAGACCCAGTACTTC. Amino acid sequence: CASSSGTSGSRIETQYF.

This clone has only a few counts. This chain joins TRBV2 and TRBJ1-5; TRBD1 matches at 11 bases. This CDR3 spans 15 amino acids. Germline V lookup: CDR1 SNHLY, CDR2 FYNNEI. After removal of 6 bases from V and 6 bases from J, the junction contained 7 bases not matched to a gene. CDR3 in DNA: TGTGCCAGCAGACCGCGGACAGGGGGCGGTCAGCCCCAGCATTTT. This translates into CASRPRTGGGQPQHF.

This chain links TRBV3-1 (or the pseudogene TRBV3-2) with TRBJ2-7; 8 nucleotides match TRBD1. The CDR3 is made up of 11 amino acids. Germline trimming cut 4 bases from V and 9 bases from J; bases unmatched to any gene: 2. Germline-derived CDR1 and CDR2 are LGHDT and YNNKEL (reference sequence). The CDR3 spells CASSPGTGQYF. The CDR3 DNA reads as TGTGCCAGCAGCCCCGGGACAGGGCAGTACTTC.

The V gene is TRBV10-3, the J gene TRBJ2-1, with 7 bases lining up with TRBD2. This CDR3 has 17 residues. CDR1 is ENHRY, CDR2 SYGVKD, per germline. Unmatched junction bases numbered 9, after V lost 4 bases and J lost 0 bases. CDR3 coding DNA: TGTGCCATCAGTGGGGGGGTAGCGGGCCTCTCCTACAATGAGCAGTTCTTC. Translating it yields CAISGGVAGLSYNEQFF.

The chain links TRBV10-3 to TRBJ2-6; maybe TRBD1 (9 bases). Trimming removed 10 bases from V and 0 bases from J, with 19 bases in between. The germline V gene has CDR1 ENHRY and CDR2 SYGVKD. CDR3 length equals 17 residues. CDR3: CATHSGTGTSGANVLTF. DNA of the CDR3: TGTGCCACCCATAGCGGGACAGGGACCTCTGGGGCCAACGTCCTGACTTTC.

The chain employs TRBV28 and TRBJ1-2, with 7 positions matching TRBD1. Germline-derived CDR1 and CDR2 are MDHEN and SYDVKM. The CDR3 totals 15 residues. V gave up 7 bases and J gave up 3 bases; unmatched junction bases: 11. The CDR3 spells CASIPRDRADYGYTF. DNA for the CDR3: TGTGCCAGCATACCCCGAGACAGGGCGGACTATGGCTACACCTTC.

V and J are TRBV27 and TRBJ2-2, with D possibly matching TRBD1 (6 bases). This CDR3 spans 15 amino acids. Germline CDR1 reads MNHEY; CDR2 reads SMNVEV (reference sequence). The V and J ends lost 4 bases and 6 bases respectively, with 15 bases between them. CDR3 in DNA: TGTGCCAGCAGTTGGTGGGACATCAACGCCGGGGAGCTGTTTTTT. The encoded protein is CASSWWDINAGELFF.

J is TRBJ1-3 and V is TRBV7-9; TRBD1 aligns across 10 bases. Losses at the gene ends were 8 bases for V and 2 bases for J; bases not matched to a gene: 9. The CDR3 runs 16 residues. Germline CDR1 and CDR2: SEHNR and FQNEAQ (reference sequence). The CDR3 region is CASRTGTGVTGNTIYF. The DNA of the CDR3 is TGTGCCAGCCGAACCGGGACAGGGGTAACTGGAAACACCATATATTTT.

This sequence joins TRBV24-1 and TRBJ2-3, with D unclear. V dropped 7 bases and J dropped 3 bases, with 13 bases sitting between them. Germline V gives CDR1 KGHDR, CDR2 SFDVKD. The CDR3 runs 14 residues. CDR3 nucleotides: TGTGCCACCAGCGCTGAGGATAGTACAGATACGCAGTATTTT. It yields the protein CATSAEDSTDTQYF.

V gene TRBV4-1 combines with J gene TRBJ2-1; D call uncertain. With 1 base removed from V and 6 bases from J, the gap between germline ends came to 19 bases. The germline V gene has CDR1 MGHRA and CDR2 YSYEKL. This CDR3 contains 17 residues. The CDR3 spells CASSQVPGPVSSNEQFF. The CDR3, as DNA: TGCGCCAGCAGCCAAGTGCCGGGTCCCGTCTCCAGCAATGAGCAGTTCTTC.

The chain couples TRBV5-1 to TRBJ1-3; D is possibly TRBD1 (5 bases). The germline gives CDR1 SGHRS, CDR2 YFSETQ. CDR3 size: 17 residues. The V end was cut by 4 bases, the J end by 1 base, with 18 bases between. The CDR3 coding sequence is TGCGCCAGCAGCCCGAATGGCGGAGGGGCTTCTGGAAACACCATATATTTT. Translating it yields CASSPNGGGASGNTIYF. The full variable domain, with the rest looked up from reference TRBV5-1 and TRBJ1-3, is KAGVTQTPRYLIKTRGQQVTLSCSPISGHRSVSWYQQTPGQGLQFLFEYFSETQRNKGNFPGRFSGRQFSNSRSEMNVSTLELGDSALYLCASSPNGGGASGNTIYFGEGSWLTVV.

The genes are TRBV6-2 or TRBV6-3 and TRBJ1-6; no firm D call. The CDR3 extends over 15 amino acids. CDR1 is MNHEY, CDR2 SVGEGT, per germline. The V gene lost 6 bases and the J gene lost 9 bases, with 18 bases spanning the gap. The CDR3 coding sequence is TGTGCCAGCAGCCCCCGTTCAGGAGGCTCTTCACCCCTCCACTTT. It encodes CASSPRSGGSSPLHF.

This chain joins TRBV4-2 and TRBJ1-2, with D possibly being TRBD1 (5 bases). The CDR3 is 14 amino acids. Trimming shortened V by 0 bases and J by 4 bases, and 9 bases separated the two germline ends. Germline V gives CDR1 LGHNA, CDR2 YNFKEQ. The CDR3 region is CASSQDGDSYGYTF. CDR3 in DNA: TGTGCCAGCAGCCAAGATGGAGACAGCTATGGCTACACCTTC.